The present entry profiles one T cell receptor (beta chain) with its context. The sample originates from a study of blood T cell repertoires in COVID-19. Trimming shortened V by 0 bases and J by 4 bases, and 13 bases separated the two germline ends. Germline V gene sequence: CDR1 SGDLS, CDR2 YYNGEE. The CDR3 covers 16 residues. Only in-frame clones appear in the TCRdb table, and some are missing; sequencing was by immunoSEQ multiplex PCR. The profile covers hundreds of thousands of clones, with around 87% appearing a single time and 1.5% taken by the ten largest. The V gene is TRBV9, the J gene TRBJ2-2; D might be TRBD2 (6 bases). This TCR was recovered from a woman aged 40 to 50 who had recovered from COVID-19. The sample was peripheral blood. As DNA, the CDR3 is TGTGCCAGCAGCGTAGTTGGGGGGAGCGGCACCGGGGAGCTGTTTTTT. Amino acids: CASSVVGGSGTGELFF.